This record covers a single T cell receptor (beta chain). This record belongs to a study of shared clonotypes between healthy human individuals. Sequencing was performed with immunoSEQ multiplex PCR; in TCRdb, only in-frame clones are kept and a portion is missing. There are 2,500,000 or so clones in the sample; less than 95% occur only once, and roughly 0.34% lies in the top ten. The germline V gene encodes CDR1 KGHSH and CDR2 LQKENI. V was trimmed by 3 bases and J by 3 bases, leaving 11 bases between them. The CDR3 totals 14 residues. The specimen was naive CD4+ T cells from PBMCs. The subset: CD45RA+ positively selected. The origin of this receptor is a man between 18 and 29 years old in good health. Some clones in this sample may be carry-over from other donors' samples. The chain couples TRBV18 to TRBJ2-5; D is unclear. The chain's CDR3 is CASSPGLNEETQYF. CDR3 DNA: TGTGCCAGCTCACCCGGGCTGAACGAAGAGACCCAGTACTTC. The full variable domain, rest sourced from reference TRBV18 and TRBJ2-5, is NAGVMQNPRHLVRRRGQEARLRCSPMKGHSHVYWYRQLPEEGLKFMVYLQKENIIDESGMPKERFSAEFPKEGPSILRIQQVVRGDSAAYFCASSPGLNEETQYFGPGTRLLVL.